A selection of T cell receptor beta chains follows, all from one sample in a study of regulatory T cells in long-lasting Graves disease. TCRdb itself ran the multiplex PCR reads through MiXCR, one entry per CDR3 protein. The data hold some 280,000 distinct CDR3 sequences, with 20% to 25% observed a single time. Sequencing used peripheral blood mononuclear cells (PBMCs), obtained when the disease was refractory, from a patient treated with antithyroid drugs. All receptors derive from a female donor with Graves disease. Each CDR3 is given with its conserved first and last residue. Fields, in order: V gene, J gene, clone size, D gene, CDR3 protein, CDR3 DNA. D genes are given only for firm matches. Some rows mark clone size as missing; the rest say once, few, many or name a class of expanded clone.

TRBV20-1	TRBJ2-5	many	NA	CSARYTGVRETQYF	TGCAGTGCTCGATATACGGGGGTCAGGGAGACCCAGTACTTC
TRBV3-1	TRBJ1-5	many	TRBD1	CASSHSDRGGNQPQHF	TGTGCCAGCAGCCATTCGGACAGGGGTGGCAATCAGCCCCAGCATTTT
TRBV29-1	TRBJ1-2	NA	NA	CTIWGSLYGYTF	TGCACAATTTGGGGGAGCCTTTATGGCTACACCTTC
TRBV28	TRBJ2-4	many	TRBD1	CASSSGTGAKNIQYF	TGTGCCAGCAGCTCAGGGACAGGGGCGAAAAACATTCAGTACTTC
TRBV29-1	TRBJ2-7	NA	NA	CSVTNGQTYEQYF	TGCAGCGTTACAAACGGACAGACCTACGAGCAGTACTTC
TRBV7-9	TRBJ1-1	NA	TRBD1	CASSLDLTRTGWDTEAFF	TGTGCCAGCAGCTTAGACTTGACCAGGACAGGCTGGGACACTGAAGCTTTCTTT
TRBV30	TRBJ1-1	many	NA	CAWSFTVGTEAFF	TGTGCCTGGAGTTTTACAGTGGGGACTGAAGCTTTCTTT
TRBV28	TRBJ1-1	many	TRBD1	CASRLDRGTEAFF	TGTGCCAGCAGACTGGACAGGGGTACTGAAGCTTTCTTT
TRBV2	TRBJ1-1	many	NA	CASSGEQGTKTEAFF	TGTGCCAGCAGTGGTGAGCAGGGCACGAAAACTGAAGCTTTCTTT
TRBV6-2/TRBV6-3	TRBJ2-7	NA	TRBD1	CASSVPGQWWGEQYF	TGTGCCAGCAGTGTACCGGGACAGTGGTGGGGAGAGCAGTACTTC
TRBV28	TRBJ1-1	NA	NA	CASSYSVTANTEASF	TGTGCCAGCAGTTACTCGGTGACGGCGAACACTGAAGCTTCCTTT
TRBV27	TRBJ2-7	NA	NA	CASSSRGIYEQYF	TGTGCCAGCAGTTCCAGGGGAATATACGAGCAGTACTTC
TRBV10-2	TRBJ2-7	NA	TRBD2	CASSELSGRVLSYEQYF	TGCGCCAGCAGTGAGTTGAGCGGGAGGGTTCTTTCATACGAGCAGTACTTC
TRBV29-1	TRBJ2-7	few	NA	CSVVLVSSYEQYF	TGCAGCGTTGTTTTGGTTTCCAGCTACGAGCAGTACTTC
TRBV2	TRBJ2-7	many	TRBD2	CASSGTSGSLFSYEQYF	TGTGCCAGCAGCGGGACTAGCGGGAGCCTATTCTCCTACGAGCAGTACTTC
TRBV28	TRBJ2-7	many	TRBD1	CASSSSGTGPYEQYF	TGTGCCAGCAGCTCCTCCGGGACAGGGCCCTACGAGCAGTACTTC